Here is one T cell receptor (beta chain) with its context. Profiled with immunoSEQ multiplex PCR; TCRdb holds only in-frame clones, not every one. The sample yields about 320,000 clones, about 85% seen once. These data come from a study of blood T cell repertoires in COVID-19. The germline V gene has CDR1 SGHNT and CDR2 YENEEA. CDR3 length equals 14 residues. V shed 6 bases, J shed 5 bases, and the junction held 4 bases outside the gene matches. Sequenced material: PBMCs or T cells enriched from blood (not recorded which). The chain uses TRBV11-3 and TRBJ2-2, with 9 bases matching TRBD1. This receptor was identified in a woman aged 25 to 39 who had been exposed to COVID-19. The CDR3 protein is CASRMDRGTGELFF. CDR3 nucleotide sequence: TGTGCCAGCAGAATGGACAGGGGAACCGGGGAGCTGTTTTTT.